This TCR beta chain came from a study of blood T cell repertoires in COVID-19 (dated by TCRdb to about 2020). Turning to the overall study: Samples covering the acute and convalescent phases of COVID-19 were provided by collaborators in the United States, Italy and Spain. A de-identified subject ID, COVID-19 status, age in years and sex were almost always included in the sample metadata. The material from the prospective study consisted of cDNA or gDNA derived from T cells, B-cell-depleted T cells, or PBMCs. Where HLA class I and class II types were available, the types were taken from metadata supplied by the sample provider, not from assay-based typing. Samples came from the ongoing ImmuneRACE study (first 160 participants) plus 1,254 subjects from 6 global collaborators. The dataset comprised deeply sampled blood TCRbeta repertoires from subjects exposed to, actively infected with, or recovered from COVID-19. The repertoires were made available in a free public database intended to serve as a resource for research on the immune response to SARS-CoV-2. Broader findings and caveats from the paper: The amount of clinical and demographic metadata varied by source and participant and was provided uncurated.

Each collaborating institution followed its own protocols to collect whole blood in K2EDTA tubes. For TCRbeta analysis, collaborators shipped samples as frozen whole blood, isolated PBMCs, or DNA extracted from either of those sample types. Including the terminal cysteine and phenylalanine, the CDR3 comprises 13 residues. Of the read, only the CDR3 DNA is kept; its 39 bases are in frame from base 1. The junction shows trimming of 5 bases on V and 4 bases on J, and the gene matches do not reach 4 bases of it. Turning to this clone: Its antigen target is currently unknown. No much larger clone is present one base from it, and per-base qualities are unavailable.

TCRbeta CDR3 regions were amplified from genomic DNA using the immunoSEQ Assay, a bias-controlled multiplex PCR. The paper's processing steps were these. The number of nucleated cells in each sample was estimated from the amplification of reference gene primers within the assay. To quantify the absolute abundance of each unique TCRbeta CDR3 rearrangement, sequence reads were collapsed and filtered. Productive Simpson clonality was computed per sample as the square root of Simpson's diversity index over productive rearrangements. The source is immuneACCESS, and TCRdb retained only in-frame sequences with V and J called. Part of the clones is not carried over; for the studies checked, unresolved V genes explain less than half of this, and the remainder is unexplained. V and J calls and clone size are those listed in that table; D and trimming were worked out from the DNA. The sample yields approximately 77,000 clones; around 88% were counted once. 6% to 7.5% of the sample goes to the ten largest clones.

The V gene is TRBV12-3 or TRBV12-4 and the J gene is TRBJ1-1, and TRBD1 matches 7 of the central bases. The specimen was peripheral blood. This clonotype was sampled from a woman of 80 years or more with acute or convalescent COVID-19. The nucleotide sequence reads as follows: TGTGCCAGCAGTCGACAGGGAGGCACTGAAGCTTTCTTT. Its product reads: CASSRQGGTEAFF.